This T cell receptor beta chain was found in a study of T-cell reconstitution after alpha-beta-depleted transplantation in children. Germline loops: CDR1 SGHTA, CDR2 FQGTGA. Trimming removed 5 bases from V and 0 bases from J; junction bases left unmatched: 5. This CDR3 is 16 amino acids long. This clonotype was detected ten times or more. Preparing the TCRbeta library involved the use of unique molecular identifiers. Each CDR3 protein gets one entry after TCRdb re-called the PCR reads with MiXCR. The table lists 350,000 to 450,000 distinct CDR3 sequences, roughly 21% of them singletons. The chain is built from TRBV7-3 and TRBJ2-2, with 8 bases identical to TRBD2. The sequencing used PBMCs from the stem cell graft donor, collected from the stem cell graft. The clonotype comes from a human donor who donated a stem cell graft to a child with acute myeloid leukemia. The CDR3 coding sequence is TGTGCCAGCAGCCCCGAGGGACTAGCGAACACCGGGGAGCTGTTTTTT. It encodes CASSPEGLANTGELFF.